These 18 T cell receptor beta chains share one sample of origin, sequenced in a study of T cell repertoires in cytomegalovirus infection (dated by TCRdb to the late 2010s). These reads were obtained on an Illumina HiSeq 1500. TCRdb trimmed the raw reads at Q25, called clones with MiXCR and kept productive beta chains. Entries are consolidated by CDR3 protein sequence, retaining the most common genes and DNA. This sample is represented by about 920,000 distinct CDR3 sequences; 30% to 40% of them were singletons. The ten largest clones capture 13% of the sample. The treatment or condition label here, explained by the study, means: in vitro stimulation with specific CMV peptide epitopes to enrich CMV-specific T cells. Antigen specificity for these receptors is unknown. This material consisted of cultured CD8+ T cells from PBMCs, taken from culture after CMV antigen stimulation. Receptor source: a human donor in good health (CMV status not recorded). Some clones in this sample may be carry-over from other donors' samples.

As regards this clonotype: Just one base apart from a much larger clone, this may be a read error. This sequence joins TRBV7-6 and TRBJ2-2; perhaps TRBD2 as D (5 bases). CDR1 and CDR2 (germline): SGHVS, FNYEAQ. CDR3 length: 20 amino acids. The germline V and J ends were trimmed by 3 bases and 0 bases, with 23 bases remaining between them. CDR3 bases: TGTGCCAGCAGCTTCCTATCGAGAGGGAAACCTACTTCGAACACCGGGGAGCTGTTTTTT. This sequence encodes CASSFLSRGKPTSNTGELFF.

This chain joins TRBV4-2 and TRBJ1-2; D gene unclear. CDR1 LGHNA and CDR2 YNFKEQ come from the germline V gene. The CDR3 loop spans 15 amino acids. V lost 4 bases and J 2 bases, leaving 14 bases between the germline ends. CDR3 in DNA: TGTGCCAGCAGCCCGGGCCCGGGGAAAAACTATGGCTACACCTTC. Amino acids: CASSPGPGKNYGYTF.

This clonotype was recorded once. The chain employs TRBV6-6 and TRBJ2-3; 9 nucleotides agree with TRBD2. Looked up from germline, CDR1 is MNHNY and CDR2 is SVGAGI (reference sequence). Trimming removed 4 bases from V and 6 bases from J; junction bases left unmatched: 14. This CDR3 comprises 17 residues. The CDR3 sequence: CASSSTLSGGGVDTQYF. CDR3 nucleotide sequence: TGTGCCAGCAGTTCAACCCTTAGCGGGGGAGGTGTGGATACGCAGTATTTT.

This clonotype has only a few counts. The V call is TRBV6-2 or TRBV6-3, the J call TRBJ2-6, with unresolved D. From germline, CDR1 is MNHEY and CDR2 SVGEGT. This CDR3 region has 16 residues. Trimming left V 6 bases short and J 0 bases short, with 12 bases between. This CDR3 is CASSSLVLSGANVLTF. The CDR3, as DNA: TGTGCCAGCAGCTCCCTCGTCCTCTCTGGGGCCAACGTCCTGACTTTC.

The V and J genes are TRBV20-1 and TRBJ2-3, with 7 bases matching TRBD2. Germline CDR1 is DFQATT and CDR2 is SNEGSKA (reference sequence). The J segment lost 3 bases and the V segment lost 3 bases, leaving 9 bases of the junction unmatched. This CDR3 has 15 residues. CDR3: CSARGPLAETDTQYF. In DNA, the CDR3 is TGCAGTGCTAGGGGCCCTCTAGCGGAGACAGATACGCAGTATTTT.

In this sample, this clonotype turned up a few times. The genes are TRBV4-1 and TRBJ1-2; D is unresolved. From germline, CDR1 is MGHRA and CDR2 YSYEKL. Between the trimmed V and J ends, which lost 1 base and 4 bases, there was a span of 10 bases. CDR3 length: 14 amino acids. The CDR3 protein is CASSQAPGPYGYTF. The CDR3 coding sequence is TGCGCCAGCAGCCAAGCCCCCGGTCCCTATGGCTACACCTTC.

V and J are TRBV10-2 and TRBJ2-7, with unresolved D. The CDR3 is made up of 14 amino acids. Trimming shortened V by 0 bases and J by 4 bases, and 10 bases separated the two germline ends. Germline CDR1 WSHSY, CDR2 SAAADI. The chain's CDR3 is CASSESNPAYEQYF. In DNA form, the CDR3 reads TGCGCCAGCAGTGAGTCCAACCCCGCTTACGAGCAGTACTTC.

The V call is TRBV15, the J call TRBJ1-1, with TRBD1 as a possible D gene (5 bases). CDR1 and CDR2 from the germline V gene are LNHNV and YYDKDF (reference sequence). V was clipped by 8 bases and J by 5 bases, with 15 bases between them. The length of the CDR3 is 13 residues. CDR3 region: CATGTGTVTEAFF. The CDR3 DNA sequence: TGTGCCACCGGGACTGGGACGGTTACTGAAGCTTTCTTT.

V and J are TRBV19 and TRBJ1-2, with D tentatively TRBD1 (5 bases). Per germline, CDR1 LNHDA and CDR2 SQIVND (reference sequence). Trimming pared 3 bases from V and 8 bases from J, leaving 19 bases between. This CDR3 spans 15 amino acids. CDR3 amino acids: CASSIPGREVSGYTF. The CDR3 DNA sequence: TGTGCCAGTAGTATTCCGGGACGGGAAGTGAGCGGCTACACCTTC.

This clonotype was seen more than once but under ten times. The chain joins TRBV27 to TRBJ2-3; 8 bases are a match to TRBD2. The germline CDR1 and CDR2 sequences are MNHEY and SMNVEV (reference sequence). The CDR3 extends over 16 amino acids. J lost 4 bases, V lost 0 bases, and 6 bases had no gene match. The CDR3 loop is CASSLSTLAGSDTQYF. The CDR3 DNA reads TGTGCCAGCAGTTTATCGACGCTAGCGGGCTCAGATACGCAGTATTTT.

The rearrangement links TRBV19 to TRBJ1-5; 8 bases align to TRBD1. Trimming took 5 bases from V and 5 from J; bases not matched to a gene: 8. The CDR3 extends over 15 amino acids. Germline values: CDR1 LNHDA, CDR2 SQIVND (reference sequence). For the CDR3, the DNA is TGTGCCAGTAGTCCGGACAGGGTGGTGTATCAGCCCCAGCATTTT. Protein: CASSPDRVVYQPQHF.

This clonotype has a handful of counts. V usage is TRBV15 and J usage is TRBJ2-5, with a possible D match to TRBD1 (6 bases). From germline, CDR1 is LNHNV and CDR2 YYDKDF (reference sequence). This CDR3 region has 14 residues. Between the trimmed V and J ends, which lost 0 bases and 8 bases, there was a span of 13 bases. The CDR3 spells CATSREDSEETQYF. The CDR3 region has the DNA TGTGCCACCAGCAGAGAGGACAGTGAGGAAACCCAGTACTTC. Full variable domain (remainder filled in from reference TRBV15 and TRBJ2-5): DAMVIQNPRYQVTQFGKPVTLSCSQTLNHNVMYWYQQKSSQAPKLLFHYYDKDFNNEADTPDNFQSRRPNTSFCFLDIRSPGLGDTAMYLCATSREDSEETQYFGPGTRLLVL.

The rearrangement links TRBV10-3 to TRBJ2-3; 7 bases match TRBD1. The CDR3 has 13 residues. In germline, CDR1 is ENHRY, CDR2 SYGVKD. V was clipped by 9 bases and J by 3 bases; unmatched bases: 6. The CDR3, as DNA: TGTGCCATGCAGGGGGTTCGAACAGATACGCAGTATTTT. Protein product: CAMQGVRTDTQYF.

V and J are TRBV10-3 and TRBJ2-1; TRBD2 is a possible D gene (6 bases). Germline values: CDR1 ENHRY, CDR2 SYGVKD. Trimming removed 0 bases from V and 4 bases from J, with 13 bases in between. The CDR3 length is 16 residues. CDR3 protein: CAISESGGAGYNEQFF. The CDR3 DNA reads as TGTGCCATCAGTGAGTCCGGAGGGGCGGGGTACAATGAGCAGTTCTTC.

The genes are TRBV19 and TRBJ1-1, with D maybe TRBD1 (5 bases). Germline lookup yields CDR1 LNHDA and CDR2 SQIVND (reference sequence). The CDR3 has 15 residues. V lost 4 bases, J lost 1 base, and 13 bases lay in between. In DNA form, the CDR3 reads TGTGCCAGTAGTAGGAAGGGGCCAGAGAACACTGAAGCTTTCTTT. Translating it yields CASSRKGPENTEAFF.

Written as DNA, the CDR3 is TGTGCCAGCAGCTACGGACGTTGGTACGAGCAGTACGTC. Translation gives CASSYGRWYEQYV. This chain uses TRBV6-1 with TRBJ2-7; D not resolved. The CDR3 has 13 residues. Trimming shortened V by 6 bases and J by 4 bases, and 13 bases separated the two germline ends. Looked up from germline, CDR1 is MNHNS and CDR2 is SASEGT.

With respect to this clonotype: A read error may account for a junction end that differs from germline. The chain links TRBV7-9 to TRBJ2-1; 15 bases map to TRBD2. Germline V CDR1 and CDR2: SEHNR, FQNEAQ (reference sequence). This CDR3 region has 15 residues. As DNA, the CDR3 is TGTGCCAGCAGCCTTGGGACTAGCGGGGGGACAGGTTCGGTCTTC. Translation gives CASSLGTSGGTGSVF.

The gene calls are TRBV6-6 and TRBJ1-5; 7 bases fit TRBD1. Trimming cost V 5 bases and J 5 bases; bases outside gene matches: 9. The CDR3 consists of 15 residues. Germline CDR1 MNHNY, CDR2 SVGAGI (reference sequence). This CDR3 is CASSPWGTADQPQHF. In DNA, the CDR3 is TGTGCCAGCAGTCCTTGGGGGACAGCAGATCAGCCCCAGCATTTT.